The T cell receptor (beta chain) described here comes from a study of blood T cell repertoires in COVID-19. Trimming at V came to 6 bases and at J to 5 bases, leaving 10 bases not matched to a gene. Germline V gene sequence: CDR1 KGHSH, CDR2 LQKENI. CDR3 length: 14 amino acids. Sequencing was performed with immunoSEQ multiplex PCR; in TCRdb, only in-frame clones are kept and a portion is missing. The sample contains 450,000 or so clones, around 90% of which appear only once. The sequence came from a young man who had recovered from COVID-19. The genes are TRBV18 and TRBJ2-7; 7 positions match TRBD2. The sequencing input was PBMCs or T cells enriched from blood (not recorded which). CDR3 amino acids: CASSLVPGGHEQYF. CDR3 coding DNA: TGTGCCAGCTCTCTTGTGCCGGGAGGCCACGAGCAGTACTTC. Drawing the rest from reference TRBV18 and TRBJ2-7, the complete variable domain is NAGVMQNPRHLVRRRGQEARLRCSPMKGHSHVYWYRQLPEEGLKFMVYLQKENIIDESGMPKERFSAEFPKEGPSILRIQQVVRGDSAAYFCASSLVPGGHEQYFGPGTRLTVT.